Sequencing of this T cell receptor beta chain was carried out in a study of shared clonotypes between healthy human individuals (dated by TCRdb to about 2020). Concerning the study at large: Two women and a few men aged 18 to 49 years were included in the cohort. For each donor, CD4 naive and CD4 memory were each given three plates, CD8 naive was given two plates, and CD8 memory was given one plate. To estimate repertoire size and how much clonotype sharing occurs between individuals, the study deeply sequenced the blood TCR repertoires of 5 or 6 healthy adults. To increase sequencing depth and limit assay-specific biases, TCR repertoire library preparation and sequencing were carried out by different laboratories using diverse techniques. Each donor's leukapheresis produced roughly between roughly 0.85 and 9 billion PBMCs. The full study reports these points: Estimated clonotype richness was generally larger for naive than for memory subsets. Roughly 5% of naive CD4, 3.5% of naive CD8, approximately 2.2% of memory CD4, and around 0.42% of memory CD8 clonotypes were shared across a handful of donors. Pairwise subsampling indicated that sequencing depth was expected to affect the degree of clonotype sharing among donors. Because the study included a small number of donors, the genetic and exposure-history diversity represented was limited. Rarefaction of sorted-subset datasets indicated incomplete sequencing despite the large sequencing depth. Compared with non-shared clonotypes, clonotypes shared by all four sorted-subset donors had higher generation probabilities. Sampling was restricted to blood, and TCR repertoires in tissue are likely to differ from TCR repertoires in blood.

The CDR3 contains 15 residues, cysteine and phenylalanine counted. Of the read, only the CDR3 DNA is kept; its 45 bases are in frame from base 1. The germline V gene (reference sequence) gives CDR1 as GTSNPN and CDR2 as SVGIG. Deletion took 0 bases off V and 5 bases off J, with a span of 16 bases between the germline ends. Of note for this clone: The antigen it binds to is not known. Within one base of it there is no much larger clone, and no base qualities were kept.

Using the deep immunoSEQ assay, multiplex PCR amplified TCR CDR3 regions from genomic DNA. Genomic DNA extracted from each cell subset was distributed evenly over all wells of several immunoSEQ 96-well plates, and each plate served as one replicate. For sorted subsets, about 200 ng genomic DNA, equal to tens of thousands of T cell genomes, was loaded into each replicate PCR. The purified libraries were quantified using a Qubit 3.0 fluorometer, sized with a Bioanalyzer 2100, and then quantified again using the KAPA Library Quantification kit. Each immunoSEQ 96-well plate was sequenced on its own single-read 150-cycle Illumina NextSeq 550 flow cell. As for how the authors treated the data: Because the immunoSEQ output held only junctional sequences and lacked quality scores, the filtering could not match the filtering applied to full-length reads. Sequences were annotated with PyIR, a Python wrapper for IgBLAST v1.9, and V/J genes and CDR3 were assigned using IMGT germline references. Reads were removed for weak V/J assignments (E-value above 1e-6), missing CDR3, stop codons, out-of-frame junctions, or ambiguous translated residues. V3J clonotypes were defined as sequences sharing the same inferred V gene, J gene, and CDR3 amino acid sequence. To compute the percentage overlap between repertoires, the number of shared unique clonotypes was divided by the size of the smaller repertoire. Richness of each repertoire was evaluated using RTK rarefaction, the Chao1 estimator, and Recon v2.1 estimates of unobserved clonotypes. Generation probabilities were computed with OLGA for all TCRbeta clonotypes obtained by the gDNA method from four donors. Sourced from immuneACCESS, this table was stored by TCRdb with only in-frame sequences that have V and J called. A share of the clones is absent; for the studies checked, an unresolved V gene accounts for under half, and the remainder has no known explanation. V, J and clone size are taken as reported in that table, and D and trimming were inferred from the DNA itself. The sample has around 1.5 million clones on record, 95% to 99% of them singletons. The ten largest make up less than 0.55% of the sample.

Healthy HIV-negative adults with no recently reported acute infections or vaccinations were included as donors. All donors were Caucasian adults living in Nashville, Tennessee, USA. CD4+ T cells were enriched by magnetic negative selection, after which naive cells were positively selected on CD45RA and the negative fraction was taken as the memory subset. Blood was obtained by leukapheresis, after which PBMCs were separated by Ficoll-Histopaque density gradient centrifugation and cryopreserved in liquid nitrogen vapor phase. Analytical flow cytometry was used to check the purity and quantity of every magnetically sorted T cell population. Genomic DNA was isolated from each sorted fraction and quantified by UV absorbance on a Nanodrop 2000c.

Sequencing used naive CD4+ T cells sorted from blood. Per the publication, the cell subset or site label means: CD45RA+ positively selected. The chain is made from TRBV30 and TRBJ2-5; TRBD2 is a possible D gene, resting on 5 matching bases. The sequence was obtained from a man aged 25-45 years in good health. The CDR3 amino acid sequence is: CAWSVLMVATETQYF. In nucleotides, the sequence is TGTGCCTGGAGTGTACTAATGGTAGCGACGGAGACCCAGTACTTC.